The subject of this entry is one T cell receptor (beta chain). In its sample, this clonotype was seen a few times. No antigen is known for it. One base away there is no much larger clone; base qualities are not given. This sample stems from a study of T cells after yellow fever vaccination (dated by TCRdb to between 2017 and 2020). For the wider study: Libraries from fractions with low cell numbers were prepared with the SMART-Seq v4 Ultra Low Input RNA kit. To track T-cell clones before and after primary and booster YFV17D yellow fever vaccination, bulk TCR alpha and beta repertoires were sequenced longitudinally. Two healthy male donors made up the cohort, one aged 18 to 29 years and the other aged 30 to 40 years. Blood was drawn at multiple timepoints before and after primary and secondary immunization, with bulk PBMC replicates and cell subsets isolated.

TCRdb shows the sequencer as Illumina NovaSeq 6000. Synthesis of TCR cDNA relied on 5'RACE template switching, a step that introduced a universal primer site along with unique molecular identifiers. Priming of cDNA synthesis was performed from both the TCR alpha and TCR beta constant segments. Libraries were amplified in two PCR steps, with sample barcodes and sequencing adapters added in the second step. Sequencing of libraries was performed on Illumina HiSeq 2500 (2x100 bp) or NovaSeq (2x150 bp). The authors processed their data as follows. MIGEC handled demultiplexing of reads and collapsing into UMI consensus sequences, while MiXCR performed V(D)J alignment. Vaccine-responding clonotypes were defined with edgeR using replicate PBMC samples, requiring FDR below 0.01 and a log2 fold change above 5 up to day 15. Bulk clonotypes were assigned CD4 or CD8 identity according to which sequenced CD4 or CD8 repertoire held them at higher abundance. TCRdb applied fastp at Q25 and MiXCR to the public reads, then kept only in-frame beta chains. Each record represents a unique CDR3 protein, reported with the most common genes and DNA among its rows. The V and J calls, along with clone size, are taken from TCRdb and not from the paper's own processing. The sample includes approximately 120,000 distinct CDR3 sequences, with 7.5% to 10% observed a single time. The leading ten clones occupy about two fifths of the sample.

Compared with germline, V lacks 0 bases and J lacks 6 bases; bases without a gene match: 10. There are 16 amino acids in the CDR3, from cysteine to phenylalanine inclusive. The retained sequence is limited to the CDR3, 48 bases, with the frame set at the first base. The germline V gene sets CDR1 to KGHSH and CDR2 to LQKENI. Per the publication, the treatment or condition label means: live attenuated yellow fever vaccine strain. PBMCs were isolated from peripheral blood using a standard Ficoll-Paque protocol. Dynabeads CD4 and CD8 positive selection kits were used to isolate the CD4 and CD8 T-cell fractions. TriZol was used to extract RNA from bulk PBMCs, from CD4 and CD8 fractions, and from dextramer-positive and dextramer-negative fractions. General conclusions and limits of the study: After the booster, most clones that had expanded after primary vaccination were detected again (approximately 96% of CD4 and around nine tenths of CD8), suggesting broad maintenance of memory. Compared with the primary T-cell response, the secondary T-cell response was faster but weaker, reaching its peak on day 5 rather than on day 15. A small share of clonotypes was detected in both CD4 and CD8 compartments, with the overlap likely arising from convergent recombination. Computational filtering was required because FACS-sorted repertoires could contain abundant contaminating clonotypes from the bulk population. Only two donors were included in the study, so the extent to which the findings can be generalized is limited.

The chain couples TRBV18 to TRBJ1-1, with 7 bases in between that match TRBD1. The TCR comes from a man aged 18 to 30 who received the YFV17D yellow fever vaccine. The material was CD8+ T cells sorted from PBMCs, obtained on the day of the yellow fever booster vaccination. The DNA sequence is TGTGCCAGCTCACCACCAAGGGAGGACAGGACCTCTGAAGCTTTCTTT. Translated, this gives CASSPPREDRTSEAFF.